This entry lists 22 T cell receptor beta chains sequenced from one sample in a study of T cell repertoires in ileal Crohn's disease. Time point given: neoterminal ileum biopsy at postoperative endoscopy, about 6 months after surgery. Here immunoSEQ multiplex PCR was the method, and the copy in TCRdb shows in-frame clones only, minus some. The sample comprises some 60,000 clones, approximately 88% of which are singletons, and around 2% rests with the top ten. Sequencing used ileal tissue. These receptors were collected from an adult with Crohn's disease.

This chain connects TRBV12-5 to TRBJ2-7; 10 bases line up with TRBD2. The germline V gene encodes CDR1 LGHNT and CDR2 FRNRAP. The CDR3 covers 14 residues. The trim removed 4 bases at V and 6 bases at J, leaving 6 bases unmatched. In DNA form, the CDR3 reads TGTGCTAGTGGTTGGGGGACTAGCGTTAGCGAGCAGTACTTC. Residues: CASGWGTSVSEQYF.

This clone was counted only a few times. V usage is TRBV5-6 and J usage is TRBJ1-2; D perhaps matches TRBD1 (6 bases). With 6 bases removed from V and 0 bases from J, the gap between germline ends came to 15 bases. The germline CDR1 and CDR2 sequences are SGHDT and YYEEEE. This CDR3 is built from 15 residues. The CDR3 bases are TGTGCCAGCACCAACGATGGGGGCGCTAACTATGGCTACACCTTC. Translation: CASTNDGGANYGYTF.

V is TRBV5-8 and J is TRBJ1-2, with a possible D match to TRBD1 (5 bases). The CDR3 covers 13 residues. Trimming removed 0 bases from V and 7 bases from J, with 10 bases in between. From germline, CDR1 is SGHTS and CDR2 YDEGEE. This chain's CDR3 is CASSLEGLGGYTF. Written as DNA, the CDR3 is TGTGCCAGCAGCTTGGAGGGGTTGGGTGGCTACACCTTC.

V and J are TRBV7-2 and TRBJ2-7; TRBD2 matches 7 bases. The CDR3 has 13 residues. The V and J ends lost 4 bases and 4 bases, in that order; junction bases with no gene match: 4. Germline CDR1 SGHTA, CDR2 FQGNSA. The CDR3 coding sequence is TGTGCCAGCAGCTCACTAGCGACATACGAGCAGTACTTC. Amino acids: CASSSLATYEQYF.

The V and J genes are TRBV7-9 and TRBJ1-3, with 7 bases matching TRBD1. Germline V CDR1 and CDR2: SEHNR, FQNEAQ (reference sequence). The CDR3 covers 16 residues. V was clipped by 5 bases and J by 2 bases; unmatched bases: 9. This chain's CDR3 is CASSLNPGTAGNTIYF. The CDR3 region has the DNA TGTGCCAGCAGCCTCAATCCCGGGACAGCTGGAAACACCATATATTTT.

The chain recombines TRBV11-3 with TRBJ1-2; no clear D. This CDR3 region has 14 residues. Germline V gene lookup returns CDR1 SGHNT and CDR2 YENEEA. Trimming took 4 bases from V and 4 from J, leaving 13 bases between them. This CDR3 is CASSSPGSRYGYTF. Here the CDR3 DNA reads TGTGCCAGCAGCTCGCCAGGCAGCCGCTATGGCTACACCTTC.

This rearrangement joins TRBV11-3 to TRBJ1-6, with D hard to call. Germline loops: CDR1 SGHNT, CDR2 YENEEA. V was cut by 5 bases and J by 5 bases, with 28 bases left in between. CDR3 length equals 20 residues. DNA of the CDR3: TGTGCCAGCAGCCCTCTCCAGCAACCGGGAGCCCCTGGGGATAATTCACCCCTCCACTTT. It encodes CASSPLQQPGAPGDNSPLHF.

Of note for this clone: One end of the junction varies from germline; a read error may be responsible. This chain uses TRBV27 with TRBJ1-2; D possibly corresponds to TRBD1 (6 bases). This CDR3 is 12 amino acids long. Germline loops: CDR1 MNHEY, CDR2 SMNVEV (reference sequence). The CDR3: CASSLAPGTLFF. CDR3 sequence (DNA): TGTGCCAGCAGTTTAGCCCCCGGGACACTGTTCTTC.

The chain uses TRBV28 and TRBJ2-7; D uncertain. CDR3 length: 16 amino acids. Germline CDR1 and CDR2: MDHEN and SYDVKM. The V end lost 4 bases, the J end lost 4 bases, and 20 bases lay between the germline ends. This CDR3 is CASSSQSGPAYYEQYF. CDR3 sequence (DNA): TGTGCCAGCAGTTCCCAAAGTGGCCCAGCGTATTACGAGCAGTACTTC.

The genes are TRBV29-1 and TRBJ2-1; TRBD2 agrees at 13 bases. The V gene's germline CDR1 is SQVTM and CDR2 ANQGSEA. The CDR3 extends over 20 amino acids. V lost 4 bases, J lost 7 bases, and 22 bases stayed unmatched. CDR3 residues: CSVGLLRRLAGGYRWNEQFF. In DNA form, the CDR3 reads TGCAGCGTTGGACTATTGAGGAGACTAGCGGGAGGTTACAGGTGGAATGAGCAGTTCTTC.

This clone was observed a handful of times. The chain employs TRBV11-2 and TRBJ2-3; 10 positions match TRBD2. Trimming cost V 1 base and J 4 bases; bases outside gene matches: 2. This CDR3 region has 15 residues. Germline V gene data show CDR1 as SGHAT and CDR2 as FQNNGV. CDR3 residues: CASSLASGGSDTQYF. In nucleotides, the CDR3 is TGTGCCAGCAGCTTAGCTAGCGGGGGTTCAGATACGCAGTATTTT.

The rearrangement uses TRBV28 and TRBJ2-7; D gene ambiguous. This CDR3 contains 15 residues. V lost 4 bases and J 3 bases, leaving 16 bases between the germline ends. Germline CDR1 MDHEN, CDR2 SYDVKM. CDR3 sequence reads: CASSSPGTKIYEQYV. The CDR3 DNA is TGTGCCAGCAGTTCCCCAGGAACCAAAATCTACGAGCAGTACGTC.

The chain employs TRBV7-2 and TRBJ1-2, with D perhaps matching TRBD1 (5 bases). The CDR3 consists of 15 residues. Trimming stripped 5 bases from V and 4 bases from J, with 17 bases between. The germline V gene encodes CDR1 SGHTA and CDR2 FQGNSA. The CDR3 protein is CASSPQTVSSYGYTF. The CDR3, as DNA: TGTGCCAGCAGCCCCCAGACAGTCTCAAGCTATGGCTACACCTTC.

The J gene is TRBJ1-6, the V gene TRBV6-5; 7 nucleotides match TRBD1. Germline lookup yields CDR1 MNHEY and CDR2 SVGAGI. V shed 2 bases and J 6 bases; nucleotides not matched to a gene: 7. The CDR3 contains 16 residues. CDR3 loop: CASSYTGQAPNSPLHF. The CDR3 region has the DNA TGTGCCAGCAGTTACACAGGACAGGCACCTAATTCACCCCTCCACTTT.

This clone came up once. This chain connects TRBV27 to TRBJ2-4; D may be TRBD2 (7 bases). Germline loops: CDR1 MNHEY, CDR2 SMNVEV (reference sequence). The CDR3 contains 12 residues. Trimming took 5 bases from V and 10 from J, leaving 12 bases between them. CDR3 residues: CASSLKGGIQYF. The CDR3 nucleotides read TGTGCCAGCAGTCTCAAGGGGGGGATTCAGTACTTC.

CDR3 DNA sequence: TGCGCCAGCTACAGCGGTTCCTCCTACAATGAGCAGTTCTTC. This sequence encodes CASYSGSSYNEQFF. The chain recombines TRBV5-1 with TRBJ2-1; tentatively, D is TRBD2 (5 bases). This CDR3 has 14 residues. Germline CDR1 is SGHRS and CDR2 is YFSETQ. V gave up 7 bases and J gave up 0 bases, with 11 bases separating them.

The chain couples TRBV5-1 to TRBJ2-3, with D maybe TRBD1 (6 bases). The germline V gene encodes CDR1 SGHRS and CDR2 YFSETQ. This CDR3 spans 15 amino acids. Trimming took 4 bases from V and 2 from J, leaving 14 bases between them. In DNA form, the CDR3 reads TGCGCCAGCAGCCAATCAGGGGCATACACAGATACGCAGTATTTT. Encoded protein: CASSQSGAYTDTQYF.

Only one count was recorded for this clone. The J gene is TRBJ1-1, the V gene TRBV6-5; D is unresolved. Trimming took off 2 bases at V and 3 bases at J, with 13 bases between the two ends. Germline lookup yields CDR1 MNHEY and CDR2 SVGAGI. The CDR3 totals 15 residues. CDR3 nucleotides: TGTGCCAGCAGTTACGGTCGGGGTTTATACACTGAAGCTTTCTTT. Translation gives CASSYGRGLYTEAFF.

The chain recombines TRBV7-9 with TRBJ1-3; TRBD1 aligns across 9 bases. This CDR3 has 14 residues. Germline values: CDR1 SEHNR, CDR2 FQNEAQ (reference sequence). The junction had 3 bases not matched to a gene; V was cut back by 5 bases and J by 4 bases. The DNA of the CDR3 is TGTGCCAGCAGCCCGGGACAGGGAGGAAACACCATATATTTT. This codes for CASSPGQGGNTIYF.

The chain couples TRBV10-3 to TRBJ1-2; 10 bases map to TRBD1. The CDR3 runs to 13 residues. The V and J ends lost 6 bases and 7 bases, in that order; junction bases with no gene match: 5. Germline V gives CDR1 ENHRY, CDR2 SYGVKD. The CDR3: CAISDRDRGGYTF. DNA of the CDR3: TGTGCCATCAGCGACCGGGACAGGGGTGGCTACACCTTC.

This chain uses TRBV7-2 with TRBJ1-5; D not certain. CDR1 and CDR2 (germline): SGHTA, FQGNSA. This CDR3 has 14 amino acids. The V end lost 4 bases, the J end lost 7 bases, and 14 bases lay between the germline ends. The CDR3 coding sequence is TGTGCCAGCAGCTCTGACCCCAGCGGGCAGCCCCAGCATTTT. Encoded protein: CASSSDPSGQPQHF.

Only one count was recorded for this clone. The chain carries TRBV7-8 and TRBJ2-1; D is uncertain. This CDR3 comprises 13 residues. Germline lookup yields CDR1 SGHVS and CDR2 FQNEAQ. V lost 4 bases and J 1 base, leaving 5 bases between the germline ends. The CDR3 here is CASSSRSYNEQFF. The DNA for the CDR3 is TGTGCCAGCAGCTCCCGTTCCTACAATGAGCAGTTCTTC.